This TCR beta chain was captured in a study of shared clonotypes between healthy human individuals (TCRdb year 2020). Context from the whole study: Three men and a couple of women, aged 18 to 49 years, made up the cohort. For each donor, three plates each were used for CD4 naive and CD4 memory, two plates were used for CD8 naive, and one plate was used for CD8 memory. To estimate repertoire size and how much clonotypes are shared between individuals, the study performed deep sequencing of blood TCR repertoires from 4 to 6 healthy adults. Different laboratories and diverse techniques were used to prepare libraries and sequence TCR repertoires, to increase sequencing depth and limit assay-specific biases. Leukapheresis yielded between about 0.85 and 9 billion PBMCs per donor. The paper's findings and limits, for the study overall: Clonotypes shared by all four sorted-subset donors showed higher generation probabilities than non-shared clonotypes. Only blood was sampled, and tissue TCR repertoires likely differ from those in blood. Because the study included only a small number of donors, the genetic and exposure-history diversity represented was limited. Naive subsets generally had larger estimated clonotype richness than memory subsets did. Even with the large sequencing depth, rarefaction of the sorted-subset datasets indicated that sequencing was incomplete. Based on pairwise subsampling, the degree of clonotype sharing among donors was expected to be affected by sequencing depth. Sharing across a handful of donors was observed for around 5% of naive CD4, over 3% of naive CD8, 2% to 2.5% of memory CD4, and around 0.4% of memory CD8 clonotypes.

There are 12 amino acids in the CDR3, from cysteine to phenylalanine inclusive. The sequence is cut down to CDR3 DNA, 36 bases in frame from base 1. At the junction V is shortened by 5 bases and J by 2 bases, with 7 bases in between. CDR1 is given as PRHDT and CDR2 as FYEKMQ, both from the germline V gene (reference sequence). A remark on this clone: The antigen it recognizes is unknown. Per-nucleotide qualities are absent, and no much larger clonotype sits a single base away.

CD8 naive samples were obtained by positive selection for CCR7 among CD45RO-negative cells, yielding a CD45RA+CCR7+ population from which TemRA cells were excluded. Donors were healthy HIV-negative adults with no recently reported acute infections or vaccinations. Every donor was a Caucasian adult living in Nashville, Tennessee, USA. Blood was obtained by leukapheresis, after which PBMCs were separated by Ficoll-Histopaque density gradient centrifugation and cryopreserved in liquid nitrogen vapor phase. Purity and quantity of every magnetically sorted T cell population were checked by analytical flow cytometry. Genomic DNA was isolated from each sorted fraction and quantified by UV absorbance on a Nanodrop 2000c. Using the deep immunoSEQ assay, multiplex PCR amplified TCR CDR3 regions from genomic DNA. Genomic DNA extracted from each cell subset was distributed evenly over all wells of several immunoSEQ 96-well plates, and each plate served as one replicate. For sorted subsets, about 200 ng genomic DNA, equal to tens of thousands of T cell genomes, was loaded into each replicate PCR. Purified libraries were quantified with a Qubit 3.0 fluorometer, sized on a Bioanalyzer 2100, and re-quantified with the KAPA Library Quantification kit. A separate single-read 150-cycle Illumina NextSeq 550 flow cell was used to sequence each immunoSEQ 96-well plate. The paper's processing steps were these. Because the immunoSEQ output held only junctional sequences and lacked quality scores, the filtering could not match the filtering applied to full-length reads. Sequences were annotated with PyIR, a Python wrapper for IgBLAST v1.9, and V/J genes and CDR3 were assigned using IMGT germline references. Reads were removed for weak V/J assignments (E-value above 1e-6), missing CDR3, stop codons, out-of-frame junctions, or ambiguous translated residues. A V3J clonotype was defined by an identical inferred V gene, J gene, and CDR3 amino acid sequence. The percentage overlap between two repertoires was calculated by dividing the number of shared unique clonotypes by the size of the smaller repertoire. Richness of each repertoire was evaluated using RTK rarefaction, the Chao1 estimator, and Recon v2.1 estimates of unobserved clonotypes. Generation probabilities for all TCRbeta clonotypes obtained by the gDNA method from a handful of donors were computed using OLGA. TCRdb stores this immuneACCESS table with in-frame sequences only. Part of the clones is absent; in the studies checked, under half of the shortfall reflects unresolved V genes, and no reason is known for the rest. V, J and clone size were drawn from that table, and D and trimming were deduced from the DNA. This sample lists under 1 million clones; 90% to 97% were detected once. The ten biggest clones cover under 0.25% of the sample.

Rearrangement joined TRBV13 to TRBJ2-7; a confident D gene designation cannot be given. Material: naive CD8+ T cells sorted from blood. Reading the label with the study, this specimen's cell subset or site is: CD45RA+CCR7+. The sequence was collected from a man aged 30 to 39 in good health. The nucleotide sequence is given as TGTGCCAGCAGCACTTCCGCCTACGAGCAGTACTTC. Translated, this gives CASSTSAYEQYF.